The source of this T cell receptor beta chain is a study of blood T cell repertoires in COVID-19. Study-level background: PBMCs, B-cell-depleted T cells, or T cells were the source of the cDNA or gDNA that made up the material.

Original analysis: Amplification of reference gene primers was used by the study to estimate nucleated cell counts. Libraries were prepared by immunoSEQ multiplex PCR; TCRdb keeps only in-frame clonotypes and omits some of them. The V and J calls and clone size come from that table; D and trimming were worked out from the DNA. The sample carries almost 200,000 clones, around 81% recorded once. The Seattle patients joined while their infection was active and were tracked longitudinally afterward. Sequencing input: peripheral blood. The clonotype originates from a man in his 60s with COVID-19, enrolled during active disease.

This CDR3 is CASRDTSGEQYF. The CDR3 nucleotides read TGTGCCAGCAGGGACACGTCTGGAGAGCAGTACTTC. The chain employs TRBV3-1 (or the pseudogene TRBV3-2) and TRBJ2-7, with a weak D call TRBD1 (5 bases). Trimming left V 6 bases short and J 7 bases short, with 13 bases between. The germline V gene encodes CDR1 LGHDT and CDR2 YNNKEL (reference sequence). The CDR3 covers 12 residues.